The 31 T cell receptor beta chains below were found in one sample sequenced in a study of shared clonotypes between healthy human individuals (TCRdb year 2020). To prepare the library, the immunoSEQ multiplex PCR assay was applied. Here the immuneACCESS table is served through TCRdb, limited to in-frame sequences with V and J called. Missing clones are a known gap in these copies; in checked studies unresolved V genes cover under half, and the rest lacks a known reason. Present in this sample are under 2.5 million clones, around 90% of which were seen just once. 0.37% of the sample belongs to the ten largest clones. Sequencing was done on a sample of naive CD4+ T cells from PBMCs. The sample's cell subset or site, from its label and the paper: CD45RA+ positively selected. The receptors derive from a young man in good health. Some clones in this sample may be carry-over from other donors' samples.

The chain recombines TRBV12-5 with TRBJ2-3, with 8 bases that match TRBD2. V shed 3 bases and J 4 bases; nucleotides not matched to a gene: 6. Germline V gene sequence: CDR1 LGHNT, CDR2 FRNRAP. The CDR3 has 15 residues. For the CDR3, the DNA is TGTGCTAGTGGTTTAGGACTAGCTTCGTCAGATACGCAGTATTTT. The encoded protein is CASGLGLASSDTQYF.

The chain is built from TRBV9 and TRBJ2-1; 7 bases are a match to TRBD2. This CDR3 contains 16 residues. V was pared by 4 bases and J by 0 bases, with 7 bases of the junction left unmatched. CDR1 is SGDLS and CDR2 is YYNGEE in the germline V gene. CDR3 loop: CASSIGRGSSYNEQFF. Here the CDR3 DNA reads TGTGCCAGCAGCATCGGTCGCGGGAGCTCCTACAATGAGCAGTTCTTC.

The chain joins TRBV9 to TRBJ2-1, with 11 bases that match TRBD2. CDR3 length: 16 amino acids. Germline lookup yields CDR1 SGDLS and CDR2 YYNGEE. With V trimmed by 4 bases and J by 10 bases, 13 bases remained unmatched. The CDR3: CASSQRLAGRRMEQFF. CDR3 bases: TGTGCCAGCAGCCAACGACTAGCGGGGCGTCGGATGGAGCAGTTCTTC.

This chain links TRBV5-1 with TRBJ2-3; D is uncertain. Trimming stripped 3 bases from V and 2 bases from J, with 16 bases between. CDR3 length: 16 amino acids. The germline gives CDR1 SGHRS, CDR2 YFSETQ. The CDR3 sequence: CASSSHTSVFTDTQYF. The CDR3 bases are TGCGCCAGCAGCTCCCATACCTCGGTCTTCACAGATACGCAGTATTTT.

The chain recombines TRBV5-1 with TRBJ2-1; 9 bases are a match to TRBD2. CDR1 is SGHRS and CDR2 is YFSETQ in the germline V gene. The ends lost 0 bases at V and 8 bases at J; junction bases unmatched: 15. The CDR3 has 18 residues. CDR3 bases: TGCGCCAGCAGCTTGGCACTAGCGGGTCCTCAATCGGCGGATGAGCAGTTCTTC. Its translation is CASSLALAGPQSADEQFF.

The gene calls are TRBV6-5 and TRBJ1-2; D uncertain. The CDR3 spans 13 residues. Trimming removed 6 bases from V and 3 bases from J, with 11 bases in between. Per the germline V gene, CDR1 is MNHEY and CDR2 is SVGAGI. The CDR3 is CASSAHDYYGYTF. The CDR3 DNA reads as TGTGCCAGCAGCGCCCATGACTACTATGGCTACACCTTC.

The chain carries TRBV28 and TRBJ1-2; D gene unclear. The CDR3 length is 13 residues. The germline CDR1 and CDR2 sequences are MDHEN and SYDVKM. V lost 1 base and J lost 8, with 11 bases in between. The CDR3 loop is CASSLFSGEGYTF. The DNA for the CDR3 is TGTGCCAGCAGTTTATTTTCCGGGGAAGGCTACACCTTC.

The rearrangement uses TRBV5-1 and TRBJ2-6; D uncertain. The V end was cut by 4 bases, the J end by 0 bases, with 11 bases between. Per the germline V gene, CDR1 is SGHRS and CDR2 is YFSETQ. This CDR3 has 16 residues. CDR3: CASSRGSSSGANVLTF. CDR3 in DNA: TGCGCCAGCAGCCGCGGTTCATCCTCTGGGGCCAACGTCCTGACTTTC.

The chain combines TRBV4-1 with TRBJ2-1; 8 bases match TRBD2. The CDR3 is 17 residues long. Germline V lookup: CDR1 MGHRA, CDR2 YSYEKL. V was clipped by 4 bases and J by 1 base; unmatched bases: 9. Written as DNA, the CDR3 is TGCGCCAGCAGCCTTGTCCCAGCGGGAGTTTCCTACAATGAGCAGTTCTTC. This translates into CASSLVPAGVSYNEQFF.

The rearrangement joins TRBV7-2 to TRBJ2-2, with no clear D. Germline V gene sequence: CDR1 SGHTA, CDR2 FQGNSA. There are 13 residues in the CDR3. With 3 bases removed from V and 6 bases from J, the gap between germline ends came to 8 bases. In DNA, the CDR3 is TGTGCCAGCAGCTTGAGACCGGCCGGGGAGCTGTTTTTT. Translation: CASSLRPAGELFF.

The chain couples TRBV10-3 to TRBJ1-5; D gene unclear. V was pared by 3 bases and J by 0 bases, with 9 bases between. Germline V gene data show CDR1 as ENHRY and CDR2 as SYGVKD. The CDR3 length is 15 residues. The CDR3, as DNA: TGTGCCATCAGTGACCAGGTAGATAGCAATCAGCCCCAGCATTTT. It yields the protein CAISDQVDSNQPQHF.

The chain has TRBV5-4 and TRBJ1-1; 7 bases are a match to TRBD1. The CDR3 contains 16 residues. CDR1 is SGHNT, CDR2 YYREEE, per germline (reference sequence). The trim removed 4 bases at V and 4 bases at J, leaving 13 bases unmatched. The DNA for the CDR3 is TGTGCCAGCAGCCAGGGGGAGGGGGGAAAGGCCACTGAAGCTTTCTTT. Translating gives CASSQGEGGKATEAFF.

V gene TRBV5-8 combines with J gene TRBJ2-7, with 13 nucleotides matching TRBD2. The V segment lost 1 base and the J segment 4 bases; nucleotides outside the gene matches: 17. The germline CDR1 and CDR2 sequences are SGHTS and YDEGEE. The CDR3 is 20 residues long. Here the CDR3 DNA reads TGTGCCAGCAGCTTGAGTCGATTGCGCCAACTAGCGGGAGGGGAATACGAGCAGTACTTC. It specifies CASSLSRLRQLAGGEYEQYF.

The rearrangement uses TRBV30 and TRBJ2-3; D may be TRBD1 (5 bases). The CDR3 consists of 14 residues. Germline CDR1 reads GTSNPN; CDR2 reads SVGIG (reference sequence). Deletions cut 3 bases from V and 1 base from J, with 11 bases between. This CDR3 reads CAWRLTARTDTQYF. CDR3 coding DNA: TGTGCCTGGAGATTGACAGCACGCACAGATACGCAGTATTTT. Full variable domain (remainder filled in from reference TRBV30 and TRBJ2-3): SQTIHQWPATLVQPVGSPLSLECTVEGTSNPNLYWYRQAAGRGLQLLFYSVGIGQISSEVPQNLSASRPQDRQFILSSKKLLLSDSGFYLCAWRLTARTDTQYFGPGTRLTVL.

The V and J genes are TRBV5-8 and TRBJ2-5; TRBD2 agrees at 10 bases. CDR3 length: 14 amino acids. With 9 bases clipped from V and 5 bases from J, the junction kept 10 bases outside the gene matches. Germline assignment: CDR1 SGHTS and CDR2 YDEGEE. CDR3 residues: CATAVDSGRETQYF. The DNA for the CDR3 is TGTGCCACCGCCGTTGATAGCGGGAGGGAGACCCAGTACTTC.

The chain carries TRBV6-5 and TRBJ1-1, with 9 bases identical to TRBD1. This CDR3 region has 14 residues. The germline CDR1 and CDR2 sequences are MNHEY and SVGAGI. V dropped 5 bases and J dropped 4; count of bases not matched to a gene: 5. In DNA form, the CDR3 reads TGTGCCAGCAGTCGCATGGGACAGGGCACTGAAGCTTTCTTT. Its protein is CASSRMGQGTEAFF.

Turning to this clone: The sample contains more than one DNA sequence encoding this CDR3. The CDR3 sequence is CASSLVSGASYNEQFF. The CDR3 nucleotides are TGCGCCAGCAGCTTGGTTTCGGGGGCCTCCTACAATGAGCAGTTCTTC. The J gene is TRBJ2-1, the V gene TRBV5-1, with D perhaps assigned TRBD1 or TRBD2 (6 bases each). Trimming shortened V by 0 bases and J by 0 bases, and 10 bases separated the two germline ends. The CDR3 extends over 16 amino acids. From germline, CDR1 is SGHRS and CDR2 YFSETQ.

This clone was detected only once. This sequence joins TRBV28 and TRBJ2-5; the D is unclear. This CDR3 spans 12 amino acids. Germline-derived CDR1 and CDR2 are MDHEN and SYDVKM. V dropped 7 bases and J dropped 3 bases, with 9 bases sitting between them. CDR3 sequence reads: CASKAGKETQYF. In DNA, the CDR3 is TGTGCCAGCAAGGCAGGTAAAGAGACCCAGTACTTC.

This clone was seen once. V and J are TRBV5-4 and TRBJ2-3; 11 bases are shared with TRBD2. The CDR3 has 15 amino acids. The J segment lost 3 bases and the V segment lost 6 bases, leaving 6 bases of the junction unmatched. The germline CDR1 and CDR2 sequences are SGHNT and YYREEE (reference sequence). In DNA form, the CDR3 reads TGTGCCAGCATCCATTCTAGCGGGAGGACAGATACGCAGTATTTT. Translation gives CASIHSSGRTDTQYF.

This rearrangement joins TRBV9 to TRBJ2-3, with D possibly called TRBD1 or TRBD2 (5 bases each). The CDR3 sequence is 14 residues long. V was shortened by 0 bases and J by 10 bases, with 15 bases between the two germline ends. Germline V CDR1 and CDR2: SGDLS, YYNGEE. CDR3 sequence reads: CASSVEAGGTPQYF. The CDR3 nucleotides are TGTGCCAGCAGCGTAGAGGCTGGGGGTACCCCGCAGTATTTT.

The chain employs TRBV9 and TRBJ2-1; 14 nucleotides agree with TRBD2. The CDR3 totals 16 residues. Trimming took 4 bases from V and 8 from J; bases not matched to a gene: 8. Germline-derived CDR1 and CDR2 are SGDLS and YYNGEE. CDR3 sequence: CASSPRGLAGDHEQFF. CDR3 DNA sequence: TGTGCCAGCAGCCCCCGGGGACTAGCGGGAGACCATGAGCAGTTCTTC.

The chain employs TRBV5-4 and TRBJ2-1, with 9 positions matching TRBD2. Germline trimming cut 4 bases from V and 8 bases from J; bases unmatched to any gene: 13. Germline CDR1 reads SGHNT; CDR2 reads YYREEE (reference sequence). The CDR3 has 16 residues. The CDR3 region is CASSPRIAGAADEQFF. CDR3 nucleotide sequence: TGTGCCAGCAGCCCTCGAATAGCGGGAGCGGCAGATGAGCAGTTCTTC.

J is TRBJ2-3 and V is TRBV2, with TRBD2 matching 9 bases. The CDR3 sequence is 17 residues long. Per germline, CDR1 SNHLY and CDR2 FYNNEI. The junction had 14 bases not matched to a gene; V was cut back by 8 bases and J by 2 bases. CDR3 amino acids: CASCRSGRYGITDTQYF. Written as DNA, the CDR3 is TGTGCCAGCTGCAGGAGCGGGAGGTACGGGATCACAGATACGCAGTATTTT.

The rearrangement joins TRBV11-2 to TRBJ2-7, with TRBD1 matching 8 bases. The V segment lost 4 bases and the J segment 3 bases; nucleotides outside the gene matches: 14. Germline CDR1 is SGHAT and CDR2 is FQNNGV. The CDR3 has 17 residues. CDR3 DNA sequence: TGTGCCAGCAGCTCCACGTTCACCGGGACAGGTCTCTACGAGCAGTACTTC. This codes for CASSSTFTGTGLYEQYF.

The gene calls are TRBV28 and TRBJ2-7; 7 positions agree with TRBD2. Germline lookup yields CDR1 MDHEN and CDR2 SYDVKM. CDR3 length equals 15 residues. The V gene end was trimmed by 7 bases and the J gene end by 3 bases; junction bases not matched to a gene: 12. The CDR3 DNA reads TGTGCCAGCATCCTAAAGGCTAGCGGTGACTACGAGCAGTACTTC. Translated, it gives CASILKASGDYEQYF.

This chain connects TRBV14 to TRBJ1-2; no clear D. Looked up from germline, CDR1 is SGHDN and CDR2 is FVKESK. The CDR3 loop spans 16 amino acids. Trimming cost V 4 bases and J 2 bases, with 17 bases left between them. The CDR3, as DNA: TGTGCCAGCAGCCGACTTTACAGTTCATCAAACTATGGCTACACCTTC. Its protein product is CASSRLYSSSNYGYTF.

V usage is TRBV30 and J usage is TRBJ2-3; D not certain. In germline, CDR1 is GTSNPN, CDR2 SVGIG (reference sequence). The ends were cut back, 2 bases at V and 2 bases at J, with 20 bases in the middle. The CDR3 sequence is 17 residues long. This CDR3 reads CAWSPRSGPTATDTQYF. CDR3 sequence (DNA): TGTGCCTGGAGTCCCCGGTCCGGGCCCACGGCCACAGATACGCAGTATTTT. Using reference TRBV30 and TRBJ2-3 for the parts outside the CDR3, the full variable domain is SQTIHQWPATLVQPVGSPLSLECTVEGTSNPNLYWYRQAAGRGLQLLFYSVGIGQISSEVPQNLSASRPQDRQFILSSKKLLLSDSGFYLCAWSPRSGPTATDTQYFGPGTRLTVL.

The chain is built from TRBV7-6 and TRBJ2-7; 12 positions match TRBD2. The CDR3 is made up of 17 amino acids. J was trimmed by 4 bases and V by 1 base; bases with no gene match: 8. Germline CDR1 is SGHVS and CDR2 is FNYEAQ. CDR3 DNA: TGTGCCAGCAGCTTAGGCACCGGGACTAGCGGGTCTTACGAGCAGTACTTC. It encodes CASSLGTGTSGSYEQYF.

The chain employs TRBV6-6 and TRBJ1-2, with 9 bases aligning to TRBD1. The CDR3 consists of 15 residues. The trim removed 0 bases at V and 8 bases at J, leaving 7 bases unmatched. The germline CDR1 and CDR2 sequences are MNHNY and SVGAGI (reference sequence). The CDR3 bases are TGTGCCAGCAGTTACTCAATGGGACAGGGTCGGGGCTACACCTTC. Protein: CASSYSMGQGRGYTF.

In nucleotides, the CDR3 is TGCGCCAGCAGCCTCGGACAGTTGGGGAACATTCAGTACTTC. Translating it yields CASSLGQLGNIQYF. J is TRBJ2-4 and V is TRBV4-1; D possibly corresponds to TRBD1 (6 bases). The CDR3 is 14 residues long. Germline loops: CDR1 MGHRA, CDR2 YSYEKL. Deletions cut 4 bases from V and 7 bases from J, with 14 bases between.

This rearrangement joins TRBV5-1 to TRBJ2-4, with 8 nucleotides matching TRBD1. The CDR3 sequence is 13 residues long. Germline assignment: CDR1 SGHRS and CDR2 YFSETQ. Trimming removed 4 bases from V and 8 bases from J; junction bases left unmatched: 5. For the CDR3, the DNA is TGCGCCAGCAGCGCGGACAGGGCAGACATTCAGTACTTC. It codes for CASSADRADIQYF.